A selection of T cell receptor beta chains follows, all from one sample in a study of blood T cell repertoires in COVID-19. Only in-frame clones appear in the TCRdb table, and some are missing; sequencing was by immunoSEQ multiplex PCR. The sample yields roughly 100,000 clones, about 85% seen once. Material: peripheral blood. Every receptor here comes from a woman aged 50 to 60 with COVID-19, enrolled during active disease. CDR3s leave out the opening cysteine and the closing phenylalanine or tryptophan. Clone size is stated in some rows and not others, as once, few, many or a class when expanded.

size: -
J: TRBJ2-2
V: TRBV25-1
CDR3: ASSTSGGITGELF

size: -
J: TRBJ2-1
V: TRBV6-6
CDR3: ASSPGEGVAQYNEQF

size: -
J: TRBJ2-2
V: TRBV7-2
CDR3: ASSPARGWNTGELF

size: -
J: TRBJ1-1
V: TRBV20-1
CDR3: SASRSPQGDTEAF

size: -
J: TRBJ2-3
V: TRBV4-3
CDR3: ASSQDRTMGPDTQY

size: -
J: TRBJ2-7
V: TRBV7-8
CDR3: ASSLVQYEQY

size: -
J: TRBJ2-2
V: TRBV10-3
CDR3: AIRGGSTDANTGELF

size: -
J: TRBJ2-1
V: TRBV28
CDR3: ASSSGTSPNEQF

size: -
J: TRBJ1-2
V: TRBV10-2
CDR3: ASSVGTEGYT

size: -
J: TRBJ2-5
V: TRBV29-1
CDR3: SVARLLRQETQY

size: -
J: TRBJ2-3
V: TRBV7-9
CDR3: ASTSFPTDTQY

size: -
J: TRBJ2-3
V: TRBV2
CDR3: ASSLLAGGSDTQY

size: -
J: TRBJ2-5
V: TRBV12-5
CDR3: ASGLTATSGGGGSQETQY

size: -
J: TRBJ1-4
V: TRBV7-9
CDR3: ASSLAGAGANEKLF

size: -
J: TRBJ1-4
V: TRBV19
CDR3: ASSRADRGNEKLF

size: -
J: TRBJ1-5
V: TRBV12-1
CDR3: ASSLSGRGHRNQPQH

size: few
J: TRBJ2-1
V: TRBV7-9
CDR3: ATNRVVEQF

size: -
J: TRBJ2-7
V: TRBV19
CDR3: ASSPDPAGPDR

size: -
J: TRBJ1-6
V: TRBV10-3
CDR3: AISETRDNNSPLH

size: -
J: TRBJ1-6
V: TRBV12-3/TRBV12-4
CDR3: ASSFPGAPLH

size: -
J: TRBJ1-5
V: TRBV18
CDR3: ASSPRTGKQPQH

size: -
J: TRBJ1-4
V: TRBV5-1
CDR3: ASSWGLHNEKLF

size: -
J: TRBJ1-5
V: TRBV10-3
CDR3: AISDSGNNQPQH

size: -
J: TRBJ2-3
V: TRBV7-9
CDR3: ASTPRAASSTDTQY

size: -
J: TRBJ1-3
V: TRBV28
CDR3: ASSTQGNSGNTIY

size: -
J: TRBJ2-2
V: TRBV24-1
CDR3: ATSDHMNPSGELF

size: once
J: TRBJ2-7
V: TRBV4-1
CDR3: ASSPGLAGYEQY

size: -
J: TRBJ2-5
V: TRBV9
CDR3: ASSVYGSWQETQY

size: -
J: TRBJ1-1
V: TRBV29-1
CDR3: SVLPTGANTEAF

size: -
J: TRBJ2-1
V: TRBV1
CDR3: TSSQLRSGGNYNEQF

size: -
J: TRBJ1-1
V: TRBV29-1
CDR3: SVEIGREGIEAF

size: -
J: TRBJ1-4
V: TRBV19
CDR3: ASSIDGTGNEKLF

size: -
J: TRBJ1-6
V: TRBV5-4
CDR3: APFVGEASPLH

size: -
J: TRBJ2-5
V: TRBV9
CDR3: ASSERPTGGKETQY

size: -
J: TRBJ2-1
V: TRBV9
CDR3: ASSLSASGYNEQF

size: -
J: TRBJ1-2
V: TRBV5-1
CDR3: ASSRQSTPPGGGYT

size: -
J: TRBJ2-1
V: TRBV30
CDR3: AWSGGHPSSYNEQF

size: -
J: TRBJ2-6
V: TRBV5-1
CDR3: ASSPREGPGANVLT

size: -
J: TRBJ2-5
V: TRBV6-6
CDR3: ASSYSGGGGTQY

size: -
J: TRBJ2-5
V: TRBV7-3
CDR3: ASSPRSGTSVRDQY

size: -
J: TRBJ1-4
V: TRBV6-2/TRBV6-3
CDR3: ASSYFGGFNEKLF

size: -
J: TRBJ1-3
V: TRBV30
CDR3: AWSSGSSSGNTIY

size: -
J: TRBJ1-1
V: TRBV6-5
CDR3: ASTEQGGGGTEAF

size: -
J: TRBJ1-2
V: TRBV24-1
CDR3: ATSDLGQVAYGYT

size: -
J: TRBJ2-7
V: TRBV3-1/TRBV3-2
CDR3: ASSHAGQGARDEQY

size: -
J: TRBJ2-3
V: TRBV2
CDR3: ASSDGSGVITDTQY

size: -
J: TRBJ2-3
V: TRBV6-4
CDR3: ASSGTGGRTDTQY

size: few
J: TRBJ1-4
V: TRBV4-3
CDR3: ASSQGQGGEKLF